This entry lists 26 T cell receptor beta chains sequenced from one sample in a study of T cell repertoires in cytomegalovirus infection. Their antigens remain unidentified. Via MiXCR, TCRdb re-called the reads, giving one row per CDR3 protein. Of approximately 1,000,000 distinct CDR3 sequences in the sample, approximately 31% are singletons; the top ten hold about 14%. The sample consisted of cultured CD8+ T cells from PBMCs, taken from culture after CMV antigen stimulation. The receptors come from a human donor in good health (CMV status not recorded). Some clones in this sample may be carry-over from other donors' samples.

This clonotype occurred a few times. The chain recombines TRBV24-1 with TRBJ2-1, with D tentatively TRBD1 (5 bases). This CDR3 has 14 amino acids. The germline V gene has CDR1 KGHDR and CDR2 SFDVKD. V was clipped by 7 bases and J by 3 bases, with 12 bases between them. CDR3 region: CATRWLTDYNEQFF. CDR3 bases: TGTGCCACCAGGTGGTTGACAGACTACAATGAGCAGTTCTTC.

Ten or more counts support this clonotype. The gene calls are TRBV7-6 and TRBJ2-1, with 10 bases lining up with TRBD2. With V trimmed by 0 bases and J by 10 bases, 12 bases remained unmatched. CDR1 and CDR2 from the germline V gene are SGHVS and FNYEAQ. This CDR3 spans 17 amino acids. The CDR3 DNA sequence: TGTGCCAGCAGCTTAGCGAAAGGCCTAGCGGGGGCCCCAGAGCAGTTCTTC. Translating it yields CASSLAKGLAGAPEQFF.

The genes are TRBV28 and TRBJ1-1; D unclear. The CDR3 contains 15 residues. V lost 0 bases and J 0 bases, leaving 8 bases between the germline ends. Germline V gene lookup returns CDR1 MDHEN and CDR2 SYDVKM. The CDR3 loop is CASSLWASLNTEAFF. Written as DNA, the CDR3 is TGTGCCAGCAGTTTATGGGCCAGCTTGAACACTGAAGCTTTCTTT.

Only a few counts were recorded for this clonotype. This chain links TRBV27 with TRBJ2-3; 9 nucleotides line up with TRBD1. The CDR3 runs 15 residues. CDR1 and CDR2 from the germline V gene are MNHEY and SMNVEV (reference sequence). V lost 5 bases and J lost 3; bases outside the gene matches: 6. As DNA, the CDR3 is TGTGCCAGCAGTCCGCGGACAGGGGCGACAGATACGCAGTATTTT. This sequence encodes CASSPRTGATDTQYF.

In its sample, this clonotype was seen a few times. The chain joins TRBV7-9 to TRBJ2-7, with D possibly being TRBD2 (5 bases). The CDR3 contains 13 residues. V was clipped by 7 bases and J by 3 bases, with 13 bases between them. Germline V CDR1 and CDR2: SEHNR, FQNEAQ (reference sequence). In DNA, the CDR3 is TGTGCCAGCATATCCGGGAAAGACTACGAGCAGTACTTC. Protein sequence: CASISGKDYEQYF.

Only a few counts were recorded for this clonotype. J is TRBJ1-5 and V is TRBV12-3 or TRBV12-4, with TRBD1 as a possible D gene (5 bases). The V end lost 3 bases, the J end lost 5 bases, and 23 bases lay between the germline ends. This CDR3 contains 18 residues. Here the CDR3 DNA reads TGTGCCAGCAGTTTTACCCCCCCCAGGCGGAGGGGAGATCAGCCCCAGCATTTT. Translated, it gives CASSFTPPRRRGDQPQHF.

The rearrangement uses TRBV7-3 and TRBJ1-1, with no clear D. The CDR3 covers 14 residues. CDR1 and CDR2 (germline): SGHTA, FQGTGA. V was trimmed by 3 bases and J by 10 bases, leaving 18 bases between them. The CDR3 nucleotides are TGTGCCAGCAGCTTCCTGACAAGGCCTGTGGCAGCTTTCTTT. The encoded protein is CASSFLTRPVAAFF.

There are a few counts of this clonotype. The rearrangement joins TRBV29-1 to TRBJ1-1; D may be TRBD1 (5 bases). The CDR3 sequence is 11 residues long. V was cut by 5 bases and J by 8 bases, with 12 bases left in between. The germline V gene has CDR1 SQVTM and CDR2 ANQGSEA. The CDR3 DNA is TGCAGCGTTCCACCAGGGCCCGAAGCTTTCTTT. Its translation is CSVPPGPEAFF.

This chain links TRBV7-6 with TRBJ1-1; 8 bases fit TRBD1. Looked up from germline, CDR1 is SGHVS and CDR2 is FNYEAQ. J lost 10 bases, V lost 5 bases, and 12 bases had no gene match. There are 14 residues in the CDR3. The CDR3 bases are TGTGCCAGCAGCGTTTCGGACAGGGCTGCGACAGCTTTCTTT. It is translated as CASSVSDRAATAFF.

The chain links TRBV27 to TRBJ2-2; 11 bases align to TRBD1. The J segment lost 7 bases and the V segment lost 6 bases, leaving 10 bases of the junction unmatched. This CDR3 is 16 amino acids long. CDR1 is MNHEY and CDR2 is SMNVEV in the germline V gene (reference sequence). As DNA, the CDR3 is TGTGCCAGCAGGCTATCCGGGACAGGGGGTATCGGGGAGCTGTTTTTT. Encoded protein: CASRLSGTGGIGELFF.

This clonotype showed up just a few times. This chain connects TRBV20-1 to TRBJ1-3, with D uncertain. The CDR3 is 16 amino acids. Germline V gene sequence: CDR1 DFQATT, CDR2 SNEGSKA (reference sequence). V lost 2 bases and J lost 4, with 18 bases in between. DNA of the CDR3: TGCAGTGCTAGACTTTTCGCGGGCCGAACAGGAAACACCATATATTTT. Translation: CSARLFAGRTGNTIYF.

This clonotype was observed a handful of times. The chain employs TRBV7-9 and TRBJ2-5; D is ambiguous. Trimming removed 4 bases from V and 5 bases from J, with 8 bases in between. Per germline, CDR1 SEHNR and CDR2 FQNEAQ (reference sequence). The CDR3 is made up of 12 amino acids. The CDR3 coding sequence is TGTGCCAGCAGCTCGCCCGAGGAGACCCAGTACTTC. It codes for CASSSPEETQYF.

The gene calls are TRBV6-5 and TRBJ2-7; D is undetermined. There are 12 residues in the CDR3. Trimming shortened V by 4 bases and J by 5 bases, and 9 bases separated the two germline ends. CDR1 MNHEY and CDR2 SVGAGI come from the germline V gene. The DNA of the CDR3 is TGTGCCAGCAGTTCCGGATGGCACGAGCAGTACTTC. Protein sequence: CASSSGWHEQYF.

V usage is TRBV7-3 and J usage is TRBJ1-1; D call uncertain. The germline CDR1 and CDR2 sequences are SGHTA and FQGTGA. The V gene lost 4 bases and the J gene lost 8 bases, with 11 bases spanning the gap. CDR3 length: 12 amino acids. CDR3 in DNA: TGTGCCAGCAGCTCGTTGACTATCGAAGCTTTCTTT. Protein product: CASSSLTIEAFF.

Only a few counts were recorded for this clonotype. The gene calls are TRBV10-3 and TRBJ2-7; 9 bases map to TRBD1. The CDR3 consists of 12 residues. Trimming took 6 bases from V and 7 from J; bases not matched to a gene: 4. Germline loops: CDR1 ENHRY, CDR2 SYGVKD. This chain's CDR3 is CAISGDRAEQYF. DNA of the CDR3: TGTGCCATCAGCGGGGACAGGGCAGAGCAGTACTTC.

This clonotype was seen more than once but under ten times. This chain joins TRBV19 and TRBJ1-2; D is undetermined. The germline V and J ends were trimmed by 2 bases and 6 bases, with 10 bases remaining between them. The germline gives CDR1 LNHDA, CDR2 SQIVND (reference sequence). The CDR3 runs 13 residues. The CDR3 nucleotides are TGTGCCAGTAGTATATCCCGACCGGATGGCTACACCTTC. Translated, it gives CASSISRPDGYTF. The full variable domain, completed using reference TRBV19 and TRBJ1-2, is DGGITQSPKYLFRKEGQNVTLSCEQNLNHDAMYWYRQDPGQGLRLIYYSQIVNDFQKGDIAEGYSVSREKKESFPLTVTSAQKNPTAFYLCASSISRPDGYTFGSGTRLTVV.

V is TRBV24-1 and J is TRBJ2-1; maybe TRBD1 (6 bases). The CDR3 runs to 15 residues. From germline, CDR1 is KGHDR and CDR2 SFDVKD. V gave up 4 bases and J gave up 3 bases, with 12 bases separating them. The CDR3 DNA reads TGTGCCACCAGTGAAACCCGGGACATCTACAATGAGCAGTTCTTC. The encoded protein is CATSETRDIYNEQFF.

This clonotype was counted a few times. The chain carries TRBV7-8 and TRBJ2-7; D gene unclear. Per germline, CDR1 SGHVS and CDR2 FQNEAQ. The CDR3 contains 13 residues. This CDR3 is CSSSLGSSYEQYV. The CDR3 bases are TGTTCCAGCAGCTTAGGTTCTTCCTACGAGCAGTACGTC.

This clonotype was recorded a few times. The gene calls are TRBV28 and TRBJ1-5, with D possibly matching TRBD1 (6 bases). Germline V gene sequence: CDR1 MDHEN, CDR2 SYDVKM. V lost 2 bases and J lost 5, with 10 bases in between. The CDR3 has 14 residues. The CDR3 is CASSLRDTYQPQHF. CDR3 in DNA: TGTGCCAGCAGTTTACGGGACACTTATCAGCCCCAGCATTTT.

As to this clonotype: Sequence at one end of the junction differs from germline and may be a read error. The genes are TRBV12-3 or TRBV12-4 and TRBJ2-1, with TRBD1 as a possible D gene (6 bases). The CDR3 loop spans 14 amino acids. Here the CDR3 reads CAGSFRGHYGEQFF. The CDR3 region has the DNA TGTGCCGGCAGTTTCAGGGGACACTATGGGGAGCAGTTCTTC.

The chain has TRBV13 and TRBJ1-1; 7 nucleotides line up with TRBD1. Germline-derived CDR1 and CDR2 are PRHDT and FYEKMQ (reference sequence). CDR3 length equals 15 residues. The junction had 6 bases not matched to a gene; V was cut back by 2 bases and J by 3 bases. This CDR3 is CASSLSGGIYTEAFF. CDR3 DNA: TGTGCCAGCAGCTTATCAGGGGGAATTTACACTGAAGCTTTCTTT.

This clonotype was found a few times. CDR3 DNA sequence: TGCGCCAGCAGCCAACTTCTGACAGTTGATCAGCCCCAGCATTTT. Translated, it gives CASSQLLTVDQPQHF. This chain joins TRBV4-1 and TRBJ1-5, with a tentative D call TRBD1 (5 bases). From germline, CDR1 is MGHRA and CDR2 YSYEKL. CDR3 length equals 15 residues. V lost 2 bases and J lost 5, with 13 bases in between.

This chain uses TRBV10-3 with TRBJ1-2, with 7 bases fitting TRBD1. This CDR3 contains 14 residues. Per the germline V gene, CDR1 is ENHRY and CDR2 is SYGVKD. Germline trimming cut 9 bases from V and 3 bases from J; bases unmatched to any gene: 10. Written as DNA, the CDR3 is TGTGCCATAGATGACAGGGCCGAATACTATGGCTACACCTTC. It specifies CAIDDRAEYYGYTF.

The chain is built from TRBV13 and TRBJ2-7; tentatively, D is TRBD1 (5 bases). Germline V gene data show CDR1 as PRHDT and CDR2 as FYEKMQ (reference sequence). V was cut by 0 bases and J by 7 bases, with 7 bases left in between. The CDR3 is made up of 12 amino acids. CDR3 residues: CASSLGRQEQYV. DNA for the CDR3: TGTGCCAGCAGCTTAGGGAGACAGGAGCAGTACGTC.

A few counts support this clonotype. The rearrangement joins TRBV7-6 to TRBJ1-1, with a weak D call TRBD1 (5 bases). CDR1 is SGHVS and CDR2 is FNYEAQ in the germline V gene. This CDR3 is 14 amino acids long. Trimming removed 5 bases from V and 3 bases from J, with 13 bases in between. The CDR3 is CASSPSPGDTEAFF. The CDR3 region has the DNA TGTGCCAGCAGCCCTTCCCCGGGGGACACTGAAGCTTTCTTT. Drawing the rest from reference TRBV7-6 and TRBJ1-1, the complete variable domain is GAGVSQSPRYKVTKRGQDVALRCDPISGHVSLYWYRQALGQGPEFLTYFNYEAQQDKSGLPNDRFSAERPEGSISTLTIQRTEQRDSAMYRCASSPSPGDTEAFFGQGTRLTVV.

This clonotype was seen a handful of times. The chain combines TRBV4-1 with TRBJ2-2; perhaps D is TRBD1 or TRBD2 (5 bases each). The ends were cut back, 3 bases at V and 2 bases at J, with 13 bases in the middle. Germline V gene sequence: CDR1 MGHRA, CDR2 YSYEKL. CDR3 size: 16 residues. CDR3 residues: CASSHEGRGNTGELFF. The CDR3 region has the DNA TGCGCCAGCAGCCATGAGGGGAGAGGCAACACCGGGGAGCTGTTTTTT.